This T cell receptor (beta chain) derives from a study of T cells in narcolepsy. Looking at the study overall: Patients with NT1 or NT2 and healthy control donors were enrolled.

Germline V gene data show CDR1 as SGDLS and CDR2 as YYNGEE. CDR3 size: 14 residues. The germline V and J ends were trimmed by 6 bases and 4 bases, with 13 bases remaining between them. Repertoires were generated with immunoSEQ multiplex PCR, while TCRdb's copy carries only in-frame clones and drops some. The sample records tens of thousands of clones, roughly 84% being singletons. As regards this clone: Its antigen remains unidentified.

Study-wide results and caveats: In some patient and control memory CD4+ samples, autoreactive clones were absent. Autoreactive clonotypes reportedly recurred in blood of same and different patients, not controls. Autoreactive HCRT-specific and TRIB2-specific clonotypes were marked in same-patient CSF-versus-blood CD4+ comparisons.

Material: CD45RA- memory CD4+ T cells from PBMCs. This receptor was identified in a human donor with narcolepsy. The rearrangement links TRBV9 to TRBJ2-2, with D perhaps TRBD1 (6 bases). Here the CDR3 reads CASTLSDSTGELFF. CDR3 nucleotides: TGTGCCAGCACCTTGTCGGACAGCACCGGGGAGCTGTTTTTT.